The clone carrying this TCR beta chain was seen repeatedly, ten times or more. The target antigen is unknown. These data come from a study of CD8+CD57+ T cells in acquired aplastic anemia. Background on the study: The study obtained an average of 3.2 ug of DNA from sorted CD4+ and CD8+ cells. Researchers reported that healthy donors averaged about 10 million reads for CD4+ cells. Study outcomes and limitations: Both patients and controls carried the same twenty-nine CD8+ CDR3 sequences.

Genomic DNA provided the template from which TCR beta VDJ and CDR3 profiles were obtained. TCRdb used MiXCR to reprocess the reads, holding one entry per CDR3 protein. In the table there are approximately 200,000 distinct CDR3 sequences, approximately 50% of which are singletons. The material sequenced was sorted CD4+, CD8+, or CD8+CD57+ T cells (not recorded which) from PBMCs. The source of this sequence is a human donor in good health, serving as a control.

In DNA, the CDR3 is TGTGCCAGCAGCGCGGGCTACGAGCAGTACTTC. It specifies CASSAGYEQYF. The chain joins TRBV9 to TRBJ2-7; no definite D call. V lost 3 bases and J 3 bases, leaving 4 bases between the germline ends. The CDR3 is 11 amino acids. The germline V gene encodes CDR1 SGDLS and CDR2 YYNGEE.